This T cell receptor beta chain was sequenced in a study of T cells in Graves' hyperthyroidism and ophthalmopathy. RNA transcripts gave rise to amplified TCR beta CDR3 regions. HTBI primers drove first-round RT-PCR of the TCR CDR3. TCRdb ran MiXCR on the multiplex PCR reads and lists one entry per CDR3 protein. The top ten hold under 8% of the sample, which has 650,000 to 800,000 distinct CDR3 sequences, 45% seen once. This clonotype was found a few times. Its antigen is unknown. Study findings and constraints: Blood samples included most of the expanded thyroid clonotypes exceeding 0.001.

Germline assignment: CDR1 SGHVS and CDR2 FQNEAQ. This CDR3 is built from 17 residues. V shed 2 bases and J shed 3 bases, with 16 bases lying between them. Sequenced sample: peripheral blood or thyroid tissue (not recorded which). The receptor was isolated from an adult man with Graves' disease, either hyperthyroidism or ophthalmopathy (not recorded which). The gene calls are TRBV7-8 and TRBJ1-4; TRBD1 might be the D (5 bases). The CDR3 nucleotides read TGTGCCAGCAGCTTAAGTCGTTTTCGGGGCCCTAATGAAAAACTGTTTTTT. It translates to CASSLSRFRGPNEKLFF.